This passage covers 8 T cell receptor beta chains from one sample sequenced in a study of beta chain features in type 1 diabetes. Every isolated RNA sample was fully reverse transcribed, so sequencing captured expressed TCRB transcripts. TCRdb keeps only in-frame clones here, not all; method: immunoSEQ multiplex PCR. The repertoire consists of roughly 230,000 clones, with about 10% occurring once and the leading ten covering under 0.045%. The sample taken for sequencing was naive CD4+ T cells from blood. All receptors come from a woman younger than 30 in good health.

V gene TRBV30 combines with J gene TRBJ1-2; 7 bases agree with TRBD1. After removal of 1 base from V and 8 bases from J, the junction contained 7 bases not matched to a gene. CDR3 length: 13 amino acids. Germline V gene lookup returns CDR1 GTSNPN and CDR2 SVGIG (reference sequence). The CDR3 here is CAWSGDSRRGYTF. The CDR3 DNA reads as TGTGCCTGGAGTGGGGACAGCAGAAGGGGCTACACCTTC.

This clone came up a few times. The chain couples TRBV9 to TRBJ1-1; 8 nucleotides match TRBD1. Per germline, CDR1 SGDLS and CDR2 YYNGEE. The CDR3 covers 14 residues. J gave up 8 bases and V 3 bases, and 9 bases lay outside the gene matches. CDR3 nucleotides: TGTGCCAGCAGCGCAGGGGGCTCCATAGAGGAAGCTTTCTTT. This translates into CASSAGGSIEEAFF.

This clone has more than one count but fewer than ten. This chain connects TRBV5-1 to TRBJ2-1; 10 bases fit TRBD2. The germline V gene has CDR1 SGHRS and CDR2 YFSETQ. The CDR3 extends over 15 amino acids. The V and J ends lost 1 base and 10 bases, in that order; junction bases with no gene match: 8. CDR3 nucleotide sequence: TGCGCCAGCAGCTTGTACAGCGGGAGGGCGGAGGAGCAGTTCTTC. It is translated as CASSLYSGRAEEQFF.

In its sample, this clone was seen a few times. The J gene is TRBJ1-5, the V gene TRBV7-9, with D maybe TRBD1 (5 bases). CDR1 and CDR2 (germline): SEHNR, FQNEAQ (reference sequence). The V and J ends lost 5 bases and 4 bases respectively, with 12 bases between them. The CDR3 totals 14 residues. The CDR3 region has the DNA TGTGCCAGCAGCCAGGCGAAGGGGAATCAGCCCCAGCATTTT. Protein: CASSQAKGNQPQHF.

There are a few counts of this clone. The CDR3 sequence is CASRPTDRETQYF. CDR3 coding DNA: TGTGCCAGCAGGCCCACAGATAGGGAGACCCAGTACTTC. This rearrangement joins TRBV6-5 to TRBJ2-5; the D is unclear. Trimming removed 6 bases at V and 5 bases at J, with 13 bases between. This CDR3 region has 13 residues. From germline, CDR1 is MNHEY and CDR2 SVGAGI.

This clone was observed a few times. The V and J genes are TRBV19 and TRBJ2-1, with TRBD2 matching over 7 bases. Germline V lookup: CDR1 LNHDA, CDR2 SQIVND (reference sequence). V gave up 6 bases and J gave up 4 bases; unmatched junction bases: 3. The CDR3 has 13 residues. This CDR3 reads CASSGRSYNEQFF. CDR3 DNA: TGTGCCAGTAGCGGGAGGTCGTACAATGAGCAGTTCTTC.

This clone was detected only a few times. This chain joins TRBV7-9 and TRBJ1-5; D possibly corresponds to TRBD1 (5 bases). Germline loops: CDR1 SEHNR, CDR2 FQNEAQ (reference sequence). Between the trimmed V and J ends, which lost 3 bases and 1 base, there was a span of 10 bases. The CDR3 length is 15 residues. The CDR3 region has the DNA TGTGCCAGCAGCTTCCAGGGATACAGCAATCAGCCCCAGCATTTT. Translating gives CASSFQGYSNQPQHF.

CDR3: CASRQGAVVGTQYF. DNA of the CDR3: TGTGCCAGTAGACAGGGGGCTGTAGTTGGGACCCAGTACTTC. The rearrangement joins TRBV6-5 to TRBJ2-5, with 10 bases that match TRBD1. V lost 9 bases, J lost 7 bases, and 11 bases stayed unmatched. This CDR3 is built from 14 residues. CDR1 MNHEY and CDR2 SVGAGI come from the germline V gene.